Included here is one TCR beta chain sequence, with context. This record comes from a study of blood T cell repertoires in COVID-19. Study at large: The United States, Italy and Spain supplied acute and convalescent COVID-19 samples.

Profiled with immunoSEQ multiplex PCR; TCRdb holds only in-frame clones, not every one. Of 200,000 or so clones in the sample, roughly 82% are singletons; the top ten hold about 2%. This CDR3 comprises 15 residues. Germline assignment: CDR1 MNHNS and CDR2 SASEGT. V lost 2 bases, J lost 5 bases, and 8 bases stayed unmatched. Sequencing was performed on peripheral blood. The chain combines TRBV6-1 with TRBJ1-1, with TRBD1 identical over 7 bases. This TCR was sampled from a middle-aged man who had recovered from COVID-19. The DNA of the CDR3 is TGTGCCAGCAGTGAAATAGGGGGCGGGAGGACTGAAGCTTTCTTT. Translation gives CASSEIGGGRTEAFF.